This T cell receptor (beta chain) came from a study of T cell clones after liver transplantation. Comment on this clone: Its antigen is unidentified.

Germline lookup yields CDR1 LNHNV and CDR2 YYDKDF (reference sequence). The V and J ends lost 0 bases and 4 bases respectively, with 12 bases between them. The CDR3 runs to 15 residues. The method was immunoSEQ multiplex PCR; TCRdb's version includes in-frame clones alone and lacks a portion of them. The profile shows about 20,000 clones, about 93% of them singletons. General study points: Post-transplant time points were not standardized, so conclusions are preliminary.

The chain combines TRBV15 with TRBJ1-2; D remains unclear. The clonotype was recovered from a human patient who received a liver transplant. Some T cells may arise from the graft donor. Here the sequenced sample was CD8+ T cells from blood, taken less than 26 months after liver transplant. Here the CDR3 DNA reads TGTGCCACCAGCAGAGATCGGGGAATTCGCTATGGCTACACCTTC. Its protein is CATSRDRGIRYGYTF.